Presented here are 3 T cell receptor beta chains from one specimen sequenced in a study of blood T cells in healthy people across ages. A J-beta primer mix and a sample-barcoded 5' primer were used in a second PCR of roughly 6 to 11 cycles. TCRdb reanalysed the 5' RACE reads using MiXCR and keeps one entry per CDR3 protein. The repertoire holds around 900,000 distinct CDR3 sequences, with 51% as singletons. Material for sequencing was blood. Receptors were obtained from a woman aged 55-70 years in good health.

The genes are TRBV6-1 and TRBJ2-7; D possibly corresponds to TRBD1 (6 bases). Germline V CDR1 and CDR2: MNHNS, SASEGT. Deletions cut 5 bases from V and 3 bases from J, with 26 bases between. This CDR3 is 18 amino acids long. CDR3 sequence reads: CASSPTGQRPVRGYEQYF. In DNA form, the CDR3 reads TGTGCCAGCAGTCCTACGGGACAACGACCAGTGCGCGGCTACGAGCAGTACTTC.

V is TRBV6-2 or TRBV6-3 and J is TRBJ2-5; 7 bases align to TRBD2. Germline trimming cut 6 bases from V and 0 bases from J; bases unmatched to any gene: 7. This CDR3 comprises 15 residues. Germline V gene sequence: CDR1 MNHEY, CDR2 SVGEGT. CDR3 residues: CASRRLLADQETQYF. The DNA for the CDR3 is TGTGCCAGCAGGCGTCTTCTAGCGGACCAAGAGACCCAGTACTTC.

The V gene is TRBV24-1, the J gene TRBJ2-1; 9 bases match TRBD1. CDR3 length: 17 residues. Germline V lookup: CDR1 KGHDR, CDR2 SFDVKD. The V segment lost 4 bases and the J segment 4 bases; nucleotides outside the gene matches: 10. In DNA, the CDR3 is TGTGCCACCAGTGACCCAGTCCCGGGACAGGGTTACAATGAGCAGTTCTTC. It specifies CATSDPVPGQGYNEQFF.